The TCR beta chain under discussion was sequenced for a study of T cells after posttransplantation cyclophosphamide. CDR1 is MNHNS and CDR2 is SASEGT in the germline V gene. CDR3 length equals 13 residues. Trimming cost V 6 bases and J 6 bases; bases outside gene matches: 5. Clones were read by immunoSEQ multiplex PCR, and TCRdb kept only the in-frame ones, dropping some. The sample includes roughly 17,000 clones, around 85% of them seen just once. Control samples came 1 year after myeloablative marrow transplants with methotrexate plus calcineurin inhibitor. The material sequenced was PBMCs, taken after allogeneic stem cell transplant with calcineurin inhibitor and methotrexate. This receptor was obtained from a female patient aged 18 to 35 who received an allogeneic stem cell transplant from an unrelated donor, was CMV-positive, and had acute and chronic GVHD. Some T cells may be the graft donor's. The V and J genes are TRBV6-1 and TRBJ1-3, with 7 positions matching TRBD1. The CDR3 nucleotides are TGTGCCAGCAGCCCGGGACAGACAAACACCATATATTTT. Amino acids: CASSPGQTNTIYF.